This T cell receptor beta chain was sequenced in a study of Tregs in tolerant kidney transplant recipients. V was pared by 2 bases and J by 4 bases, with 6 bases between. Germline-derived CDR1 and CDR2 are MNHNS and SASEGT. The CDR3 sequence is 12 residues long. The protocol was immunoSEQ multiplex PCR, while the TCRdb copy is restricted to in-frame clones and leaves out a portion. Of about 81,000 clones in the sample, about 91% are singletons; the top ten hold 1.6%. Mixed chimerism was transient after nonmyeloablative marrow transplants from related graft donors. Thawed PBMCs were FACS-sorted into unstimulated CD4+CD25+CD127- regulatory T cells, CD4+CD25- non-regulatory cells, CD4 and CD8 cells.

The chain recombines TRBV6-1 with TRBJ2-7; D unresolved. The TCR originated in a human patient who received a combined kidney and bone marrow transplant. Some T cells may originate from the graft donor. The sequencing here drew on CD4+ T cells from blood (PBMCs), taken 24 months after the transplant. The chain's CDR3 is CASSEYSYEQYF. The DNA of the CDR3 is TGTGCCAGCAGTGAATACAGTTACGAGCAGTACTTC.